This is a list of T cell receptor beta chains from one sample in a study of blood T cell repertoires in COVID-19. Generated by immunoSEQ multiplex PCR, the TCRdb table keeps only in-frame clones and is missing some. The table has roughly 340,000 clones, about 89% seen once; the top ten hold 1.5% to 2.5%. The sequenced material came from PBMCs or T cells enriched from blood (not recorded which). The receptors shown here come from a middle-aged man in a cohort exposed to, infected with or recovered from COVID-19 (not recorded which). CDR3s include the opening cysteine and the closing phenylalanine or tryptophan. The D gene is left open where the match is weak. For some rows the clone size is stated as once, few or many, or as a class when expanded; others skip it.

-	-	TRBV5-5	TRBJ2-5	TGTGCCAGCAGCCTGGGGAGTACCCAGTACTTC	CASSLGSTQYF
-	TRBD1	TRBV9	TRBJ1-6	TGTGCCAGCAGCGTAGATTCCGGGACAGGGATCAGCTCCTATAATTCACCCCTCCACTTT	CASSVDSGTGISSYNSPLHF
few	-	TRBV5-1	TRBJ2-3	TGCGCCAGCAGCATTGGCGGGGACACAGATACGCAGTATTTT	CASSIGGDTDTQYF
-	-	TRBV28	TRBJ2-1	TGTGCCAGCAGTTTGCCCCCCGGGAACAATGAGCAGTTCTTC	CASSLPPGNNEQFF
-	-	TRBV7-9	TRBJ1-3	TGTGCCAGCAGCCCTTCTGGAAACACCATATATTTT	CASSPSGNTIYF
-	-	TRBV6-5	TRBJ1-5	TGTGCCAGCAGTCGTACGGCGGGGATGAATCAGCCCCAGCATTTT	CASSRTAGMNQPQHF
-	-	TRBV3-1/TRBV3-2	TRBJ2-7	TGTGCCAGCAGCATCCGGACATCCTACTACGAGCAGTACTTC	CASSIRTSYYEQYF
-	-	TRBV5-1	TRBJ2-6	TGCGCCAGCAGCTTGAATAGGGCCAACGTCCTGACTTTC	CASSLNRANVLTF
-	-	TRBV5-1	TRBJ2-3	TGCGCCAGCAGCTTGGGCCTGGCGGGCGCCACAGATACGCAGTATTTT	CASSLGLAGATDTQYF
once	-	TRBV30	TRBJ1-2	TGTGCCTGGAGTACTAGGGTATTGGGCTATGGCTACACCTTC	CAWSTRVLGYGYTF
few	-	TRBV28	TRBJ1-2	TGTGCCAGCAGACCAGGGTTTGGCTATGGCTACACCTTC	CASRPGFGYGYTF
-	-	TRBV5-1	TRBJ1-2	TGCGCCAGCAGGCCTAACAGGGAGGGGAACTATGGCTACACCTTC	CASRPNREGNYGYTF
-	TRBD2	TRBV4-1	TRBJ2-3	TGCGCCAGCAGCCAAGGGGCCCGACTAGCGGTCACAGATACGCAGTATTTT	CASSQGARLAVTDTQYF
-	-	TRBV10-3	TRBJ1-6	TGTGCCATCAGTGAAATCTCAGCGACGGGTTCACCCCTCCACTTT	CAISEISATGSPLHF
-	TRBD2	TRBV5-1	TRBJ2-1	TGCGCCAGCAGCCTCGGCGGGAGGGCCATTCGGAATGAGCAGTTCTTC	CASSLGGRAIRNEQFF
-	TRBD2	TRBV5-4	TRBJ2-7	TGTGCCAGCAGCTCAGGGACTAGCGGGATTCTCTACGAGCAGTACTTC	CASSSGTSGILYEQYF
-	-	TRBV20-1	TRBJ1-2	TGCAGTGCCAAACTCGACTATGGCTACACCTTC	CSAKLDYGYTF
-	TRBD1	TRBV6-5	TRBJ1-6	TGTGCCAGCAGCCCGACAGGGGGCGGTTCACCCCTCCACTTT	CASSPTGGGSPLHF
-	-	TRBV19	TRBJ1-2	TGTGCCAGTAGTATAGCAGCAGGGAATGGCTACACCTTC	CASSIAAGNGYTF
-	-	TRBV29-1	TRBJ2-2	TGCAGCGTTGGTAGCGAGGCGAACACCGGGGAGCTGTTTTTT	CSVGSEANTGELFF
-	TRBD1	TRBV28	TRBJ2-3	TGTGCCAGCAGTTTTTTGACAGGGGGCACAGATACGCAGTATTTT	CASSFLTGGTDTQYF
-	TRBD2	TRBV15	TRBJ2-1	TGTGCCACCAGCACTAGCGGGAGGGCCATCAATGAGCAGTTCTTC	CATSTSGRAINEQFF
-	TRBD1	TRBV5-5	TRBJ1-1	TGTGCCAGCAGCTTACTCCCTGGGGTGAGACAGGGTGGGGAGAACACTGAAGCTTTCTTT	CASSLLPGVRQGGENTEAFF
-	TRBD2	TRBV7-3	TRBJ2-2	TGTGCCAGCAGCTTAGGAAGCGGGAGCACCGGGGAGCTGTTTTTT	CASSLGSGSTGELFF
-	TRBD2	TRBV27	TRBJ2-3	TGTGCCAGCAGTTTGACTAGCGGGAGGGCCGCAGATACGCAGTATTTT	CASSLTSGRAADTQYF
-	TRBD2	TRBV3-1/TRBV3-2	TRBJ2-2	TGTGCCAGCAGCCAAGAGCTGGGACTAGCGGGGCCCACCGGGGAGCTGTTTTTT	CASSQELGLAGPTGELFF
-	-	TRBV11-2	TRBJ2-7	TGTGCCAGCAGCCCTGGGGCCGAACGCTCCTACGAGCAGTACTTC	CASSPGAERSYEQYF
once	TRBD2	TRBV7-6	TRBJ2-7	TGTGCCAGCAGCAAGACGGGGACTAGGGACTACGAGCAGTACTTC	CASSKTGTRDYEQYF
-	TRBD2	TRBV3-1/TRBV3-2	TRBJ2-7	TGTGCCAGCAAGGGACTAGCGGGGTACGAGCAGTACTTC	CASKGLAGYEQYF
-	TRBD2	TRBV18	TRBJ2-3	TGTGCCAGCTCACTAGCGGGAAGGACAGATACGCAGTATTTT	CASSLAGRTDTQYF
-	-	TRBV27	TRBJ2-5	TGTGCCAGCAGTTCCTACGGGGACCAGTACTTC	CASSSYGDQYF
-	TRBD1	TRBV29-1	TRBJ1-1	TGCAGCGTTGAAACAGGGGGAGGAGCTTTCTTT	CSVETGGGAFF
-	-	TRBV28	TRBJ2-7	TGTGCCAGCAGTTCGGGGATGACCTACGAGCAGTACTTC	CASSSGMTYEQYF
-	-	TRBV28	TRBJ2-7	TGTGCCAGCAGTTATGGCCAGGGAATTCCCTACGAGCAGTACTTC	CASSYGQGIPYEQYF
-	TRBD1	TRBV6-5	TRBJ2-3	TGTGCCAGCAGTTACTCCGGGACAGGTCCAGATACGCAGTATTTT	CASSYSGTGPDTQYF
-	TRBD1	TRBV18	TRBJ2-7	TGTGCCAGCTCACCCTTGGGACAGCTATCCTACGAGCAGTACTTC	CASSPLGQLSYEQYF
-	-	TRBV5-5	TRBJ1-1	TGTGCCAGCAGCTTGGAGGGGCAGGGATGGGATGAAGCTTTCTTT	CASSLEGQGWDEAFF
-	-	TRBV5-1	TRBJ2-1	TGCGCCAGCAGCTTGGGGTACTCAGGGATCGTCAATGAGCAGTTCTTC	CASSLGYSGIVNEQFF
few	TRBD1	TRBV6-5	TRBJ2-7	TGTGCCAGCAGTTACTCTGGGACAGGGGGCAGGGGCGAGCAGTACTTC	CASSYSGTGGRGEQYF
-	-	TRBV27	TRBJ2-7	TGTGCCAGCAGTTTCTGCGAGCAGTACTTC	CASSFCEQYF
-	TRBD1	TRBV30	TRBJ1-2	TGTGCCTGGAATCAACAGGGGGCTTCCTATGGCTACACCTTC	CAWNQQGASYGYTF
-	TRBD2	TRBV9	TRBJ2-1	TGTGCCAGCAGCACCCGAAGCGGGAGGGCCTACAATGAGCAGTTCTTC	CASSTRSGRAYNEQFF
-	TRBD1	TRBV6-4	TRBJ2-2	TGTGCCAGCAGTGATAAACAGGGGGCTGACACCGGGGAGCTGTTTTTT	CASSDKQGADTGELFF
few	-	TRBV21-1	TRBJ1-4	TGTGCCAGCAGCGGGCCGGACAGGGAGGACGAAAAACTGTTTTTT	CASSGPDREDEKLFF
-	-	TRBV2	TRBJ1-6	TGTGCCAGCACCGACAGCTGGTATAATTCACCCCTCCACTTT	CASTDSWYNSPLHF